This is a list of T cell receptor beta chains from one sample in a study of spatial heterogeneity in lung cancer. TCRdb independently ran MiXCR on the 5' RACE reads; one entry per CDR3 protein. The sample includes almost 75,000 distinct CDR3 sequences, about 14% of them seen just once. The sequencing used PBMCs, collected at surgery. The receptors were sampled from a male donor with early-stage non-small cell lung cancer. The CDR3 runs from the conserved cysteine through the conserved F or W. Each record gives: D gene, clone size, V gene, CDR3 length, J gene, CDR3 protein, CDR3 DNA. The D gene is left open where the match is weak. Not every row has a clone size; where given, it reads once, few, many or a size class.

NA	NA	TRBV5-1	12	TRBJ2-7	CASSLAGNEQYF	TGCGCCAGCAGCTTGGCCGGGAACGAGCAGTACTTC
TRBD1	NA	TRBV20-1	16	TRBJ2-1	CSARDPGQGSYNEQFF	TGCAGTGCTAGAGACCCGGGACAGGGCTCCTACAATGAGCAGTTCTTC
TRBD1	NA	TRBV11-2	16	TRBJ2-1	CASSLDLGQGCNEQFF	TGTGCCAGCAGCTTAGATCTTGGACAGGGGTGTAATGAGCAGTTCTTC
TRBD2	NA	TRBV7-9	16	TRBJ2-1	CASSGKGLVISNEQFF	TGTGCCAGCAGCGGCAAGGGACTAGTAATCTCCAATGAGCAGTTCTTC
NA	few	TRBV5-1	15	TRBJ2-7	CASSPQAGSSYEQYF	TGCGCCAGCAGCCCCCAGGCAGGGAGCTCCTACGAGCAGTACTTC
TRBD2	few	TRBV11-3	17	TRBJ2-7	CASSSPLLAGPTYEQYF	TGTGCCAGCAGCTCGCCCCTCCTAGCGGGACCAACCTACGAGCAGTACTTC
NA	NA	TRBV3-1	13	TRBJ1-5	CASSPASNQPQHF	TGTGCCAGCAGCCCTGCGAGCAATCAGCCCCAGCATTTT
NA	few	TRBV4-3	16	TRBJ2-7	CASSQSLSATRYEQYF	TGCGCCAGCAGCCAGAGCCTCTCAGCCACTCGCTACGAGCAGTACTTC
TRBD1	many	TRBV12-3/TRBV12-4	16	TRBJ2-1	CASSPSPGGSGNEQFF	TGTGCCAGCAGCCCCTCCCCAGGGGGCAGCGGGAATGAGCAGTTCTTC
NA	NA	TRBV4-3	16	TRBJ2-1	CASSQEAGFSYNEQFF	TGCGCCAGCAGCCAAGAAGCAGGGTTCTCCTACAATGAGCAGTTCTTC